This T cell receptor beta chain was sequenced during a study of graft-versus-host responses after intestinal transplantation. Only in-frame clones appear in the TCRdb table, and some are missing; sequencing was by immunoSEQ multiplex PCR. The table includes 80,000 to 100,000 clones, 85% to 90% detected once. Germline V gene sequence: CDR1 SGHAT, CDR2 FQNNGV. The V gene lost 2 bases and the J gene lost 4 bases, with 7 bases spanning the gap. The CDR3 covers 13 residues. On this clone itself: What it recognizes is unknown.

This sequence originates from a human donor who received an intestinal transplant. The specimen comprised unstimulated CD4+ T cells sorted from spleen or lymph node cells, sampled before intestinal transplant. The rearrangement links TRBV11-2 to TRBJ2-3, with TRBD1 as a possible D gene (5 bases). CDR3 bases: TGTGCCAGCAGCTTACAGGGCTCAGATACGCAGTATTTT. Amino acids: CASSLQGSDTQYF.